The 10 T cell receptor beta chains below were found in one sample sequenced in a study of blood T cell repertoires in COVID-19. The repertoire was sequenced with immunoSEQ multiplex PCR; TCRdb's copy has only in-frame clones and lacks some. The data hold about 280,000 clones, with more than 75% observed a single time. Sequencing input: peripheral blood. The receptors shown here come from a man aged 35 to 55 with active or convalescent COVID-19.

V and J are TRBV18 and TRBJ2-1; weak D call: TRBD2 (6 bases). The CDR3 is 13 amino acids. Trimming cost V 1 base and J 8 bases, with 9 bases left between them. Germline V gives CDR1 KGHSH, CDR2 LQKENI. For the CDR3, the DNA is TGTGCCAGCTCACCACAAAGGGAGGATGAGCAGTTCTTC. It encodes CASSPQREDEQFF.

The CDR3 DNA reads TGTGCCATCGGTCAGGGCGATCATTCTGGAAACACCATATATTTT. The encoded protein is CAIGQGDHSGNTIYF. The chain joins TRBV10-3 to TRBJ1-3; D may be TRBD1 (5 bases). The CDR3 is 15 amino acids. Trimming took off 8 bases at V and 1 base at J, with 15 bases between the two ends. Germline CDR1 is ENHRY and CDR2 is SYGVKD.

V and J are TRBV2 and TRBJ1-5; D may be TRBD1 (6 bases). V was shortened by 0 bases and J by 15 bases, with 15 bases between the two germline ends. Germline V gene data show CDR1 as SNHLY and CDR2 as FYNNEI. The CDR3 runs to 13 residues. CDR3 in amino acids: CASSEAEGGGTHF. As DNA, the CDR3 is TGTGCCAGCAGTGAAGCCGAAGGGGGTGGAACGCATTTT.

This clone appeared once. The V call is TRBV28, the J call TRBJ1-2, with D unresolved. The V end was cut by 5 bases, the J end by 6 bases, with 16 bases between. Germline CDR1 is MDHEN and CDR2 is SYDVKM. The CDR3 has 14 residues. Here the CDR3 DNA reads TGTGCCAGCAGTAGCGGGATCATCATGGATGGCTACACCTTC. Translation: CASSSGIIMDGYTF.

This clone was seen just once. This CDR3 fails to terminate in the conserved phenylalanine or tryptophan, so it likely reflects a read error. It is unclear where the CDR3 begins or ends on the DNA, so no DNA is shown, and the CDR3 is as TCRdb lists it. This rearrangement joins TRBV29-1 to TRBJ2-3; TRBD2 is taken as the D call from the table, unchecked against the DNA. The CDR3 length is 8 residues, termini included. Per the germline V gene, CDR1 is SQVTM and CDR2 is ANQGSEA. CDR3 amino acids: CSVAGGVL.

This sequence joins TRBV4-1 and TRBJ2-3, with 10 bases that match TRBD2. Germline V gives CDR1 MGHRA, CDR2 YSYEKL. V trimming: 6 bases; J trimming: 1 base; junction bases outside the gene matches: 10. The CDR3 is 17 amino acids. The CDR3 DNA reads as TGCGCCAGCAGGGCAAGCGGGAGGGCCTTGGGCACAGATACGCAGTATTTT. Translation gives CASRASGRALGTDTQYF.

V and J are TRBV5-6 and TRBJ1-5, with 9 bases fitting TRBD1. Germline values: CDR1 SGHDT, CDR2 YYEEEE. The CDR3 covers 17 residues. Trimming took 2 bases from V and 0 from J; bases not matched to a gene: 6. The CDR3 DNA reads TGTGCCAGCAGCTTCTCGGGACAGGGTTTTAGCAATCAGCCCCAGCATTTT. Amino acid sequence: CASSFSGQGFSNQPQHF.

The gene calls are TRBV6-5 and TRBJ1-4; perhaps TRBD1 as D (5 bases). CDR1 and CDR2 (germline): MNHEY, SVGAGI. The CDR3 is 16 amino acids. Trimming took off 4 bases at V and 3 bases at J, with 15 bases between the two ends. CDR3 nucleotides: TGTGCCAGCAGTTCGCGAGGCCTAGGGGCTAATGAAAAACTGTTTTTT. Residues: CASSSRGLGANEKLFF.

The J gene is TRBJ1-5, the V gene TRBV3-1 (or the pseudogene TRBV3-2), with 7 bases aligning to TRBD1. CDR1 and CDR2 (germline): LGHDT, YNNKEL (reference sequence). The V gene end was trimmed by 1 base and the J gene end by 8 bases; junction bases not matched to a gene: 5. The CDR3 is made up of 14 amino acids. CDR3: CASSQGRGMEPQHF. For the CDR3, the DNA is TGTGCCAGCAGCCAAGGCAGGGGGATGGAGCCCCAGCATTTT.

V gene TRBV28 combines with J gene TRBJ2-7; 8 nucleotides agree with TRBD1. Trimming removed 7 bases from V and 6 bases from J; junction bases left unmatched: 14. The CDR3 consists of 15 residues. CDR1 is MDHEN, CDR2 SYDVKM, per germline. The DNA of the CDR3 is TGTGCCAGCACCCACGCGTATAGCGACAGGGGCGAGCAGTACTTC. Protein sequence: CASTHAYSDRGEQYF.